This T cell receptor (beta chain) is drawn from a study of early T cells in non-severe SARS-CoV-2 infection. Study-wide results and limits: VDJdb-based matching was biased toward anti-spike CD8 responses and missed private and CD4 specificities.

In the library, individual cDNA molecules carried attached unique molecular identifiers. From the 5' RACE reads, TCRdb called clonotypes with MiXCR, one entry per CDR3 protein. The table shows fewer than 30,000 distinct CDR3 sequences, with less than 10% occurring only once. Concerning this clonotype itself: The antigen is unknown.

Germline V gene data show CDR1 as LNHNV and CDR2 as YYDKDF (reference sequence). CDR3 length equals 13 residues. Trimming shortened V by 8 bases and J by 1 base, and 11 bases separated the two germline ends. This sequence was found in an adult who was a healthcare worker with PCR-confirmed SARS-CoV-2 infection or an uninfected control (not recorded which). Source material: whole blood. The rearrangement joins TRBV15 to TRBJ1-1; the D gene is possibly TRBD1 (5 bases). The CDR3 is CATSTVRNTEAFF. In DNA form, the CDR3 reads TGTGCCACCTCGACAGTGCGGAACACTGAAGCTTTCTTT.